These 13 T cell receptor beta chains share one sample of origin, sequenced in a study of response to subunit inactivated influenza vaccine. TCRdb fed the RT-PCR reads into MiXCR, producing one record per CDR3 protein. The sample comprises roughly 700,000 distinct CDR3 sequences, around 13% of which are singletons, and around 7.3% rests with the top ten. The input for sequencing was PBMCs from blood, taken approximately 15 days before vaccination. These receptor sequences come from a man between 50 and 59 years old who received an inactivated influenza vaccine.

This clonotype was found a few times. DNA of the CDR3: TGTGCCAGCAGTCTCTCGACTAGCCGGGCGCAGTATTTT. It specifies CASSLSTSRAQYF. The rearrangement joins TRBV25-1 to TRBJ2-3, with 7 bases identical to TRBD2. CDR3 size: 13 residues. After removal of 5 bases from V and 10 bases from J, the junction contained 9 bases not matched to a gene. Germline V gene data show CDR1 as MGHDK and CDR2 as SYGVNS.

The rearrangement joins TRBV12-5 to TRBJ2-1; D is unclear. Looked up from germline, CDR1 is LGHNT and CDR2 is FRNRAP. CDR3 length equals 13 residues. The V end lost 4 bases, the J end lost 9 bases, and 13 bases lay between the germline ends. The CDR3 DNA reads TGTGCTAGTGGTTCCCCGGGTTGGGGTGAGCAGTTCTTC. It is translated as CASGSPGWGEQFF.

The chain has TRBV11-2 and TRBJ2-5; D is undetermined. CDR1 and CDR2 (germline): SGHAT, FQNNGV. The CDR3 has 15 residues. V lost 1 base, J lost 5 bases, and 14 bases lay in between. Here the CDR3 reads CASSLVQEQVETQYF. DNA of the CDR3: TGTGCCAGCAGCTTAGTGCAGGAGCAAGTGGAGACCCAGTACTTC. Drawing the rest from reference TRBV11-2 and TRBJ2-5, the complete variable domain is EAGVAQSPRYKIIEKRQSVAFWCNPISGHATLYWYQQILGQGPKLLIQFQNNGVVDDSQLPKDRFSAERLKGVDSTLKIQPAKLEDSAVYLCASSLVQEQVETQYFGPGTRLLVL.

The chain has TRBV19 and TRBJ2-7; D might be TRBD2 (6 bases). Germline assignment: CDR1 LNHDA and CDR2 SQIVND (reference sequence). V dropped 3 bases and J dropped 4 bases, with 10 bases sitting between them. The CDR3 consists of 13 residues. The CDR3 loop is CASSIHGGYEQYF. As DNA, the CDR3 is TGTGCCAGTAGTATTCACGGGGGTTACGAGCAGTACTTC.

This clonotype was observed a few times. This CDR3 is CATSEVQGARQYF. The DNA for the CDR3 is TGTGCCACCAGTGAAGTTCAGGGGGCGAGGCAGTACTTC. The chain recombines TRBV24-1 with TRBJ2-7; 8 nucleotides match TRBD1. CDR3 length: 13 amino acids. The V gene's germline CDR1 is KGHDR and CDR2 SFDVKD. Germline trimming cut 4 bases from V and 9 bases from J; bases unmatched to any gene: 7.

The sample holds a few counts of this clonotype. CDR3 DNA sequence: TGTGCCAGCAGTTACGGGGTTAGCAATCAGCCCCAGCATTTT. Translating gives CASSYGVSNQPQHF. This sequence joins TRBV6-2 or TRBV6-3 and TRBJ1-5; D is unresolved. Germline assignment: CDR1 MNHEY and CDR2 SVGEGT. Trimming pared 2 bases from V and 0 bases from J, leaving 5 bases between. The length of the CDR3 is 14 residues.

This clonotype was picked up a small number of times. J is TRBJ2-2 and V is TRBV7-9; 7 positions agree with TRBD1. The V gene's germline CDR1 is SEHNR and CDR2 FQNEAQ (reference sequence). J gave up 3 bases and V 5 bases, and 6 bases lay outside the gene matches. This CDR3 contains 15 residues. CDR3 bases: TGTGCCAGCAGCCACCGGGACAGATACACCGGGGAGCTGTTTTTT. Protein: CASSHRDRYTGELFF.

The CDR3 sequence is CASSAGQFNQPQHF. The CDR3 DNA reads TGTGCCAGCAGCGCCGGACAATTCAATCAGCCCCAGCATTTT. The rearrangement joins TRBV6-2 or TRBV6-3 to TRBJ1-5, with D possibly TRBD1 on 5 matching bases. V lost 6 bases and J lost 3, with 12 bases in between. CDR3 length equals 14 residues. CDR1 MNHEY and CDR2 SVGEGT come from the germline V gene.

The chain recombines TRBV7-3 with TRBJ2-1; 7 bases line up with TRBD1. V was clipped by 5 bases and J by 4 bases; unmatched bases: 8. Germline CDR1 SGHTA, CDR2 FQGTGA. The CDR3 sequence is 15 residues long. CDR3: CASSLYRGQYNEQFF. In DNA form, the CDR3 reads TGTGCCAGCAGCCTTTACAGGGGACAATACAATGAGCAGTTCTTC. Full variable domain (rest looked up from reference TRBV7-3 and TRBJ2-1): GAGVSQTPSNKVTEKGKYVELRCDPISGHTALYWYRQSLGQGPEFLIYFQGTGAADDSGLPNDRFFAVRPEGSVSTLKIQRTERGDSAVYLCASSLYRGQYNEQFFGPGTRLTVL.

V and J are TRBV3-1 and TRBJ2-5; D remains unclear. CDR1 and CDR2 from the germline V gene are LGHDT and YNNKEL (reference sequence). Deletions cut 0 bases from V and 2 bases from J, with 13 bases between. The CDR3 is made up of 16 amino acids. In DNA, the CDR3 is TGTGCCAGCAGCCAAGATAAAACAGCACGGCAAGAGACCCAGTACTTC. The encoded protein is CASSQDKTARQETQYF.

The rearrangement uses TRBV28 and TRBJ2-3; 11 nucleotides align to TRBD2. With 5 bases clipped from V and 2 bases from J, the junction kept 9 bases outside the gene matches. The CDR3 is 17 residues long. CDR1 and CDR2 from the germline V gene are MDHEN and SYDVKM. In nucleotides, the CDR3 is TGTGCCAGCAGTGTCAAGGGACTAGCGGATGTCACAGATACGCAGTATTTT. Residues: CASSVKGLADVTDTQYF.

This clonotype was observed many times. The chain employs TRBV4-2 and TRBJ1-1; tentative D call: TRBD1 (5 bases). Germline loops: CDR1 LGHNA, CDR2 YNFKEQ. The CDR3 length is 14 residues. V was pared by 1 base and J by 5 bases, with 11 bases between. The CDR3 bases are TGTGCCAGCAGCCAAGGTGCGGGGGGGACTGAAGCTTTCTTT. Amino acid sequence: CASSQGAGGTEAFF.

In its sample, this clonotype was seen a few times. The V gene is TRBV7-3, the J gene TRBJ2-1; maybe TRBD2 (5 bases). Germline V gene lookup returns CDR1 SGHTA and CDR2 FQGTGA. The CDR3 sequence is 13 residues long. The V end was cut by 1 base, the J end by 5 bases, with 6 bases between. The CDR3 here is CASSLMRDNEQFF. The CDR3, as DNA: TGTGCCAGCAGCTTAATGCGGGACAATGAGCAGTTCTTC.